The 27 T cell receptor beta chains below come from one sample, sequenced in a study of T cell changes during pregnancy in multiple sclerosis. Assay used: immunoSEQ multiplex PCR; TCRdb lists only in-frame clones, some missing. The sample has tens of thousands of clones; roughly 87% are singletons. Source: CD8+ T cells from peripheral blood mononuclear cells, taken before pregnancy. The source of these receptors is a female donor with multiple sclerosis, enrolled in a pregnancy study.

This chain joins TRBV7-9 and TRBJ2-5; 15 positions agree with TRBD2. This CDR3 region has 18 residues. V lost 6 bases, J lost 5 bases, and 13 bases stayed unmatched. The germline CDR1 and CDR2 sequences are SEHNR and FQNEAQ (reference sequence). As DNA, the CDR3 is TGTGCCAGCAGATTATATGCCGGGACTAGCGGGAGGAGGGAGACCCAGTACTTC. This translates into CASRLYAGTSGRRETQYF.

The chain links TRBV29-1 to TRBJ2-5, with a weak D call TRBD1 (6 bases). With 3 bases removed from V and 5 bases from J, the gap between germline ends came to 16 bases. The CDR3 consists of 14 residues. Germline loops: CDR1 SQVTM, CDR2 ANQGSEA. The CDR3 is CSVEREGEGETQYF. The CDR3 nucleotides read TGCAGCGTTGAGAGAGAGGGGGAAGGGGAGACCCAGTACTTC. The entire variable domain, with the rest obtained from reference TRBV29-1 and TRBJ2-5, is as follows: SAVISQKPSRDICQRGTSLTIQCQVDSQVTMMFWYRQQPGQSLTLIATANQGSEATYESGFVIDKFPISRPNLTFSTLTVSNMSPEDSSIYLCSVEREGEGETQYFGPGTRLLVL.

The CDR3 reads CSGTSGSRDTQYF. The CDR3 nucleotides are TGCAGCGGGACTAGCGGGAGTCGGGATACGCAGTATTTT. The rearrangement uses TRBV29-1 and TRBJ2-3, with 13 bases that match TRBD2. There are 13 residues in the CDR3. V shed 7 bases and J 6 bases; nucleotides not matched to a gene: 4. Germline lookup yields CDR1 SQVTM and CDR2 ANQGSEA.

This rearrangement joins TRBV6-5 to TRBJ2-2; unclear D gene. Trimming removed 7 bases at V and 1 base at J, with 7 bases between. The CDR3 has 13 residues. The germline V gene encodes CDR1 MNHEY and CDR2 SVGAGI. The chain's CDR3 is CASTPGNTGELFF. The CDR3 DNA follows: TGTGCCAGCACCCCAGGGAACACCGGGGAGCTGTTTTTT.

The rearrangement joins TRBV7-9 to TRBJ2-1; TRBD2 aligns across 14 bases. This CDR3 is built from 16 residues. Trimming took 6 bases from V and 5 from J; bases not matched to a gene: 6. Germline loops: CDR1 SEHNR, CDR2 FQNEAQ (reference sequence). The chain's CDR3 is CASRRLAGGPDNEQFF. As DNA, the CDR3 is TGTGCCAGCAGACGACTAGCGGGAGGGCCGGACAATGAGCAGTTCTTC.

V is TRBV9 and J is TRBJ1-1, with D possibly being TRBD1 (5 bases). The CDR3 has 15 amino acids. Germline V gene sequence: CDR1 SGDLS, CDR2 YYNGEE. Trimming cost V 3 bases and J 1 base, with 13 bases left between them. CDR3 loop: CASSATGHPNTEAFF. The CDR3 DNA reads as TGTGCCAGCAGCGCTACAGGACACCCGAACACTGAAGCTTTCTTT.

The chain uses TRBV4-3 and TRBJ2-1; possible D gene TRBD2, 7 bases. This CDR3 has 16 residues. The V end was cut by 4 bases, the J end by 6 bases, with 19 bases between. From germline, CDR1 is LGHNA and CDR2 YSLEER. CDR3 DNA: TGCGCCAGCAGCCTCTCGGGTGGGGGGGCTTCCAATGAGCAGTTCTTC. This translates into CASSLSGGGASNEQFF.

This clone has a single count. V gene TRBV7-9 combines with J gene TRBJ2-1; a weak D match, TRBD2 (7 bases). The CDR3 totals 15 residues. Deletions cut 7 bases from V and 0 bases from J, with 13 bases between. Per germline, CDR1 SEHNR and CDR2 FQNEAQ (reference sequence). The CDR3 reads CASTRGAGSYNEQFF. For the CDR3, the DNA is TGTGCCAGCACTCGGGGGGCCGGCTCCTACAATGAGCAGTTCTTC.

The CDR3 region has the DNA TGTGCCAGCAGCTTAGCAGAGACAGGGGACTATGGCTACACCTTC. Its translation is CASSLAETGDYGYTF. The chain employs TRBV7-6 and TRBJ1-2; 8 bases are shared with TRBD1. Germline CDR1 and CDR2: SGHVS and FNYEAQ. The V and J ends lost 0 bases and 3 bases, in that order; junction bases with no gene match: 3. The CDR3 consists of 15 residues. The complete variable domain, with remaining parts taken from reference TRBV7-6 and TRBJ1-2, reads GAGVSQSPRYKVTKRGQDVALRCDPISGHVSLYWYRQALGQGPEFLTYFNYEAQQDKSGLPNDRFSAERPEGSISTLTIQRTEQRDSAMYRCASSLAETGDYGYTFGSGTRLTVV.

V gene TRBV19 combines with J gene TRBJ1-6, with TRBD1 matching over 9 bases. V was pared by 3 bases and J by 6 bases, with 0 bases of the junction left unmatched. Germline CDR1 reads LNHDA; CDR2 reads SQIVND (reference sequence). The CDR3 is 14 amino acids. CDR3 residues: CASSMGQGNSPLHF. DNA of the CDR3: TGTGCCAGTAGTATGGGACAGGGTAATTCACCCCTCCACTTT.

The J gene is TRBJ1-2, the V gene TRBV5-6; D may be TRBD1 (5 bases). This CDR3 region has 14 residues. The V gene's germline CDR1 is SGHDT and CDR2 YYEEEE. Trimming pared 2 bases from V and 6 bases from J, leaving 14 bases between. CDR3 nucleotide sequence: TGTGCCAGCAGCTTTAATTGGGGGGTGCATGGCTACACCTTC. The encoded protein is CASSFNWGVHGYTF.

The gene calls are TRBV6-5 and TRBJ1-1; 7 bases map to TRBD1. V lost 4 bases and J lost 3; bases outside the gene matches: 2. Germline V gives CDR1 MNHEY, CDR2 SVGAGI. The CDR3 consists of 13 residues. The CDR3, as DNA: TGTGCCAGCAGTTCCAGGGGGGACACTGAAGCTTTCTTT. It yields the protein CASSSRGDTEAFF.

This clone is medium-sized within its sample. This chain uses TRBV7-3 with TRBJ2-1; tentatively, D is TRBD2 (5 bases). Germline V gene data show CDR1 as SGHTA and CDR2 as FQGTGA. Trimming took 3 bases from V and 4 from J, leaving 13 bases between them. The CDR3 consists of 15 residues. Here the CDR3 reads CASSFNIGEYNEQFF. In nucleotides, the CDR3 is TGTGCCAGCAGCTTTAATATCGGGGAGTACAATGAGCAGTTCTTC. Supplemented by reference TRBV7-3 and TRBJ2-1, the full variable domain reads GAGVSQTPSNKVTEKGKYVELRCDPISGHTALYWYRQSLGQGPEFLIYFQGTGAADDSGLPNDRFFAVRPEGSVSTLKIQRTERGDSAVYLCASSFNIGEYNEQFFGPGTRLTVL.

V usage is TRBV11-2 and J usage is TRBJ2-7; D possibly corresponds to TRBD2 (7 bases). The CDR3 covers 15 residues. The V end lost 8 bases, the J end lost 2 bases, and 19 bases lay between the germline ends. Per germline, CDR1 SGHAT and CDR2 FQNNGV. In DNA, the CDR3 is TGTGCCAGCGGAGGCGGGGGCCTTCTCCCCTACGAGCAGTACTTC. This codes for CASGGGGLLPYEQYF.

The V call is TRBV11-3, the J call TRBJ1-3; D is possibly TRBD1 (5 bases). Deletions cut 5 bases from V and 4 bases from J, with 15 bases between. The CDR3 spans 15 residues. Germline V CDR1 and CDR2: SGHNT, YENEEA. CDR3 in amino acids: CASSLSPREGNTIYF. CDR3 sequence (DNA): TGTGCCAGCAGCCTAAGTCCCAGGGAAGGAAACACCATATATTTT. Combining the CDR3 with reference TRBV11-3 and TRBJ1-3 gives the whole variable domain EAGVVQSPRYKIIEKKQPVAFWCNPISGHNTLYWYLQNLGQGPELLIRYENEEAVDDSQLPKDRFSAERLKGVDSTLKIQPAELGDSAVYLCASSLSPREGNTIYFGEGSWLTVV.

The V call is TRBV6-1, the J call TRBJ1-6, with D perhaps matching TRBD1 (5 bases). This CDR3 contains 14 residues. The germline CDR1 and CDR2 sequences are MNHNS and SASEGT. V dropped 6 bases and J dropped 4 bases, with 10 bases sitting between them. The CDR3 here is CASRQGGYNSPLHF. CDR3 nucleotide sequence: TGTGCCAGCAGGCAGGGAGGATATAATTCACCCCTCCACTTT.

CDR3 nucleotides: TGTGCCAGTAGCCTGACTAGCGGGGGCTTTTTGGGAGATACGCAGTATTTT. This codes for CASSLTSGGFLGDTQYF. The rearrangement uses TRBV19 and TRBJ2-3; 12 nucleotides agree with TRBD2. CDR1 is LNHDA and CDR2 is SQIVND in the germline V gene (reference sequence). J gave up 5 bases and V 6 bases, and 12 bases lay outside the gene matches. CDR3 length: 17 residues.

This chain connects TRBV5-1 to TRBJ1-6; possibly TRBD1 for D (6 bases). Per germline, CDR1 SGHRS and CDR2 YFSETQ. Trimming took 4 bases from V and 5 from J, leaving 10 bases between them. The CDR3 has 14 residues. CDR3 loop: CASSPRDNNSPLHF. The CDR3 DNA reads TGCGCCAGCAGCCCCCGGGACAATAATTCACCCCTCCACTTT.

The CDR3 protein is CASSYGDRLYGYTF. As DNA, the CDR3 is TGTGCCAGCAGTTACGGGGACAGACTTTATGGCTACACCTTC. The chain carries TRBV6-5 and TRBJ1-2, with 7 bases that match TRBD1. Germline V CDR1 and CDR2: MNHEY, SVGAGI. This CDR3 is built from 14 residues. Trimming took 2 bases from V and 5 from J; bases not matched to a gene: 5.

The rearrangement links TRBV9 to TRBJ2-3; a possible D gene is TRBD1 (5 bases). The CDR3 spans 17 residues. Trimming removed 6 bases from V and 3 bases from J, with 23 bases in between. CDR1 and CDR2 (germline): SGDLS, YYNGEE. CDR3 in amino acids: CASNSGAMLGLTDTQYF. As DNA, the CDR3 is TGTGCCAGCAACAGTGGGGCAATGCTAGGGTTGACAGATACGCAGTATTTT.

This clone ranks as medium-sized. The CDR3 region is CASSGTSGSNEQFF. In DNA form, the CDR3 reads TGTGCCAGCAGTGGGACTAGCGGGAGCAATGAGCAGTTCTTC. V gene TRBV6-4 combines with J gene TRBJ2-1, with 13 bases matching TRBD2. V shed 4 bases, J shed 6 bases, and the junction held 0 bases outside the gene matches. In germline, CDR1 is MRHNA, CDR2 SNTAGT. This CDR3 is 14 amino acids long.

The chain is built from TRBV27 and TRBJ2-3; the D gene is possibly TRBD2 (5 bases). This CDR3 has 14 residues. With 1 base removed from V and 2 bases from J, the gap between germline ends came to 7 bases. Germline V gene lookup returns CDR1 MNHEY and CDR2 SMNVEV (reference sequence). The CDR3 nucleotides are TGTGCCAGCAGTTTATTCGGGGTCACAGATACGCAGTATTTT. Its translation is CASSLFGVTDTQYF.

CDR3: CASSLDLGQGLPYEQYF. In nucleotides, the CDR3 is TGTGCCAGCAGCTTAGATCTTGGGCAGGGCCTGCCCTACGAGCAGTACTTC. This rearrangement joins TRBV11-2 to TRBJ2-7; tentative D call: TRBD1 (5 bases). Germline V gene lookup returns CDR1 SGHAT and CDR2 FQNNGV. The V end lost 0 bases, the J end lost 2 bases, and 17 bases lay between the germline ends. This CDR3 has 17 amino acids.

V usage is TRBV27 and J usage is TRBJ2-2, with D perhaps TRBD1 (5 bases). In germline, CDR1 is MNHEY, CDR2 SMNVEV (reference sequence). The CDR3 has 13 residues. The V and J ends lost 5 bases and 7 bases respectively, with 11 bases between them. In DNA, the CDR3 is TGTGCCAGCAGTCTACTTCAGGGCGGGGAGCTGTTTTTT. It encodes CASSLLQGGELFF.

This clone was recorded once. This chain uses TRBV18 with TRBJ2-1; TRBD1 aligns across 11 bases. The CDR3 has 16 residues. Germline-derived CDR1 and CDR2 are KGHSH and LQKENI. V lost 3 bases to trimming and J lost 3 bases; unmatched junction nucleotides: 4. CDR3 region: CASSPRDRGSYNEQFF. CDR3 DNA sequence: TGTGCCAGCTCACCTCGGGACAGGGGGAGCTACAATGAGCAGTTCTTC.

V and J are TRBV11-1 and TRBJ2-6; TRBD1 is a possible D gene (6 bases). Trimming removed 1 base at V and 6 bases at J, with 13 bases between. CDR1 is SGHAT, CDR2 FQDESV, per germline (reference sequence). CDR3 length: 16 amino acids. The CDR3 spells CASSLGPGAEANVLTF. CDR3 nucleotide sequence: TGTGCCAGCAGCTTAGGACCAGGGGCGGAGGCCAACGTCCTGACTTTC.

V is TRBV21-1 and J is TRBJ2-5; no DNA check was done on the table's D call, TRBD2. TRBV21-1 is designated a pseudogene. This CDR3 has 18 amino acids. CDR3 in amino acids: CASSKEGGGTGRGETQYF. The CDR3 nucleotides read TGTGCCAGCAGCAAAGAGGGGGGGGGAACCGGCCGGGGAGAGACCCAGTACTTC.